Each of the 27 T cell receptor beta chains below was sequenced from the same sample in a study of blood T cell repertoires in COVID-19. The table came from immunoSEQ multiplex PCR; TCRdb's copy has only in-frame clones and leaves some out. The sample lists about 130,000 clones, approximately 91% occurring once. The sample was peripheral blood. The receptor source for this set is a woman older than 75 with acute or convalescent COVID-19.

This chain connects TRBV6-6 to TRBJ2-5; a possible D gene is TRBD2 (5 bases). V was pared by 7 bases and J by 4 bases, with 13 bases between. Germline lookup yields CDR1 MNHNY and CDR2 SVGAGI (reference sequence). This CDR3 region has 13 residues. CDR3 protein: CASNRGRGETQYF. CDR3 coding DNA: TGTGCCAGCAACCGAGGGCGAGGAGAGACCCAGTACTTC.

The J gene is TRBJ2-1, the V gene TRBV5-4; 9 bases align to TRBD2. CDR3 length: 16 amino acids. From germline, CDR1 is SGHNT and CDR2 YYREEE (reference sequence). J lost 5 bases, V lost 0 bases, and 6 bases had no gene match. CDR3 amino acids: CASSLEPSGTDNEQFF. DNA for the CDR3: TGTGCCAGCAGCTTGGAGCCTAGCGGGACGGACAATGAGCAGTTCTTC. Drawing the rest from reference TRBV5-4 and TRBJ2-1, the complete variable domain is ETGVTQSPTHLIKTRGQQVTLRCSSQSGHNTVSWYQQALGQGPQFIFQYYREEENGRGNFPPRFSGLQFPNYSSELNVNALELDDSALYLCASSLEPSGTDNEQFFGPGTRLTVL.

The CDR3 sequence is CASSRTSWTDTQYF. The CDR3 bases are TGTGCCAGTAGTAGGACTAGCTGGACAGATACGCAGTATTTT. The J gene is TRBJ2-3, the V gene TRBV19; TRBD2 aligns across 8 bases. This CDR3 is 14 amino acids long. In germline, CDR1 is LNHDA, CDR2 SQIVND (reference sequence). V was clipped by 4 bases and J by 3 bases; unmatched bases: 3. The complete variable domain, with remaining parts taken from reference TRBV19 and TRBJ2-3, reads DGGITQSPKYLFRKEGQNVTLSCEQNLNHDAMYWYRQDPGQGLRLIYYSQIVNDFQKGDIAEGYSVSREKKESFPLTVTSAQKNPTAFYLCASSRTSWTDTQYFGPGTRLTVL.

This chain joins TRBV7-2 and TRBJ1-6, with 8 nucleotides matching TRBD1. Germline assignment: CDR1 SGHTA and CDR2 FQGNSA. The CDR3 covers 19 residues. V lost 1 base, J lost 7 bases, and 15 bases stayed unmatched. The CDR3: CASSLVRQGAPLGNSPLHF. The CDR3 DNA is TGTGCCAGCAGCTTAGTGAGGCAGGGGGCGCCGCTAGGGAATTCACCCCTCCACTTT.

The chain uses TRBV7-2 and TRBJ1-2, with TRBD1 matching 9 bases. With 5 bases clipped from V and 8 bases from J, the junction kept 6 bases outside the gene matches. This CDR3 spans 13 amino acids. CDR1 is SGHTA and CDR2 is FQGNSA in the germline V gene. Written as DNA, the CDR3 is TGTGCCAGCAGCCGGGACAGGGCGGAGGGCTACACCTTC. It is translated as CASSRDRAEGYTF.

The rearrangement links TRBV27 to TRBJ2-2; TRBD2 might be the D (5 bases). Per the germline V gene, CDR1 is MNHEY and CDR2 is SMNVEV (reference sequence). The CDR3 contains 16 residues. Deletions cut 3 bases from V and 6 bases from J, with 17 bases between. CDR3 sequence reads: CASSFFLAPGAGELFF. Written as DNA, the CDR3 is TGTGCCAGCAGTTTTTTTCTAGCACCCGGGGCCGGGGAGCTGTTTTTT.

The chain links TRBV20-1 to TRBJ2-3; D call uncertain. The germline gives CDR1 DFQATT, CDR2 SNEGSKA (reference sequence). Trimming cost V 3 bases and J 0 bases, with 7 bases left between them. The CDR3 sequence is 13 residues long. The CDR3 here is CSASGGSTDTQYF. CDR3 nucleotides: TGCAGTGCTAGTGGCGGTAGCACAGATACGCAGTATTTT.

The rearrangement joins TRBV19 to TRBJ2-5, with D perhaps matching TRBD1 (5 bases). Trimming shortened V by 5 bases and J by 0 bases, and 10 bases separated the two germline ends. This CDR3 contains 14 residues. CDR1 and CDR2 from the germline V gene are LNHDA and SQIVND (reference sequence). CDR3 residues: CASSSWTNQETQYF. The CDR3, as DNA: TGTGCCAGTAGTTCATGGACAAACCAAGAGACCCAGTACTTC.

This chain connects TRBV28 to TRBJ2-7; 9 bases line up with TRBD1. Germline CDR1 and CDR2: MDHEN and SYDVKM. The CDR3 totals 15 residues. V lost 2 bases to trimming and J lost 4 bases; unmatched junction nucleotides: 6. Here the CDR3 reads CASSLQDRGLYEQYF. The CDR3 DNA reads TGTGCCAGCAGTTTACAGGACAGGGGACTATACGAGCAGTACTTC.

The chain combines TRBV18 with TRBJ1-6; TRBD1 aligns across 11 bases. The J segment lost 8 bases and the V segment lost 3 bases, leaving 3 bases of the junction unmatched. The CDR3 extends over 15 amino acids. CDR1 KGHSH and CDR2 LQKENI come from the germline V gene. CDR3 DNA: TGTGCCAGCTCACCCGGACAGGGGGCCTATTCACCCCTCCACTTT. Its translation: CASSPGQGAYSPLHF.

The chain recombines TRBV18 with TRBJ2-7; D gene ambiguous. V lost 5 bases and J 5 bases, leaving 13 bases between the germline ends. CDR1 and CDR2 (germline): KGHSH, LQKENI. The CDR3 has 13 amino acids. The CDR3 sequence is CASSINFRDEQYF. The CDR3 nucleotides read TGTGCCAGCTCAATAAACTTCCGCGACGAGCAGTACTTC.

This clone was found a few times. The rearrangement uses TRBV7-3 and TRBJ2-3, with 8 positions matching TRBD1. V dropped 5 bases and J dropped 0; count of bases not matched to a gene: 4. In germline, CDR1 is SGHTA, CDR2 FQGTGA. This CDR3 is built from 15 residues. In DNA form, the CDR3 reads TGTGCCAGCAGCACCAGGGGGCGCAGCACAGATACGCAGTATTTT. Residues: CASSTRGRSTDTQYF.

V usage is TRBV19 and J usage is TRBJ2-5; D perhaps matches TRBD2 (7 bases). V was pared by 5 bases and J by 5 bases, with 12 bases between. Germline CDR1 reads LNHDA; CDR2 reads SQIVND (reference sequence). This CDR3 is 13 amino acids long. The CDR3 coding sequence is TGTGCCAGTAGTTGGGGGGGCGCGGAGACCCAGTACTTC. It is translated as CASSWGGAETQYF.

The chain is built from TRBV24-1 and TRBJ1-1, with D possibly TRBD1 on 6 matching bases. The V gene's germline CDR1 is KGHDR and CDR2 SFDVKD. The CDR3 has 13 amino acids. V lost 10 bases to trimming and J lost 0 bases, with 11 bases between them. CDR3 in DNA: TGTGCCACTATGGACAGACTGAACACTGAAGCTTTCTTT. Translating gives CATMDRLNTEAFF.

J is TRBJ2-3 and V is TRBV7-2; 7 bases line up with TRBD2. CDR3 size: 14 residues. Germline V lookup: CDR1 SGHTA, CDR2 FQGNSA. J gave up 2 bases and V 4 bases, and 3 bases lay outside the gene matches. CDR3 loop: CASSSGLHTDTQYF. CDR3 sequence (DNA): TGTGCCAGCAGCTCGGGACTACACACAGATACGCAGTATTTT.

This clone has only a few counts. The rearrangement joins TRBV3-1 (or the pseudogene TRBV3-2) to TRBJ1-5, with 9 bases identical to TRBD1. CDR3 length: 15 residues. CDR1 LGHDT and CDR2 YNNKEL come from the germline V gene (reference sequence). With V trimmed by 4 bases and J by 4 bases, 5 bases remained unmatched. CDR3 in DNA: TGTGCCAGCAGCCGATCCGGGACAGGGAATCAGCCCCAGCATTTT. Translating gives CASSRSGTGNQPQHF.

V usage is TRBV2 and J usage is TRBJ2-3; 12 nucleotides line up with TRBD2. The germline V gene encodes CDR1 SNHLY and CDR2 FYNNEI. V dropped 6 bases and J dropped 4; count of bases not matched to a gene: 5. The CDR3 has 15 residues. DNA for the CDR3: TGTGCCAGCAGGAAACTAGCGGGAGGCCCAGATACGCAGTATTTT. This sequence encodes CASRKLAGGPDTQYF.

The V call is TRBV7-9, the J call TRBJ2-7; 7 bases match TRBD2. The CDR3 contains 16 residues. The J segment lost 0 bases and the V segment lost 1 base, leaving 6 bases of the junction unmatched. In germline, CDR1 is SEHNR, CDR2 FQNEAQ (reference sequence). The CDR3 here is CASSLGAGVSSYEQYF. The CDR3 nucleotides read TGTGCCAGCAGCTTAGGGGCGGGAGTGAGCTCCTACGAGCAGTACTTC.

The rearrangement links TRBV5-1 to TRBJ2-5, with a possible D match to TRBD2 (7 bases). V was pared by 0 bases and J by 4 bases, with 16 bases between. Germline assignment: CDR1 SGHRS and CDR2 YFSETQ. This CDR3 has 16 amino acids. The CDR3 nucleotides are TGCGCCAGCAGCTTGGAAGGGGGGGCGAGGGGAGAGACCCAGTACTTC. Amino acids: CASSLEGGARGETQYF.

This chain links TRBV5-1 with TRBJ2-7, with 9 positions matching TRBD1. Germline CDR1 is SGHRS and CDR2 is YFSETQ. This CDR3 has 13 amino acids. Trimming removed 4 bases from V and 6 bases from J; junction bases left unmatched: 5. The CDR3 is CASSLGTGLEQYF. The CDR3 DNA sequence: TGCGCCAGCAGCCTGGGGACAGGGCTCGAGCAGTACTTC.

The genes are TRBV28 and TRBJ1-3, with D hard to call. Germline CDR1 reads MDHEN; CDR2 reads SYDVKM. The CDR3 spans 13 residues. The V gene lost 11 bases and the J gene lost 1 base, with 12 bases spanning the gap. In DNA form, the CDR3 reads TGTGCCTGCTACACGGGGTCTGGAAACACCATATATTTT. Translating gives CACYTGSGNTIYF.

This chain uses TRBV21-1 with TRBJ2-7; TRBD1 is taken as the D call from the table, unchecked against the DNA. TRBV21-1 is annotated as a pseudogene. The CDR3 is 14 residues long. The CDR3 region is CASSVHRGPYEQYF. In nucleotides, the CDR3 is TGTGCCAGCAGCGTCCACAGGGGCCCCTACGAGCAGTACTTC.

This sequence joins TRBV7-9 and TRBJ2-3; TRBD2 matches at 7 bases. This CDR3 is built from 14 residues. V trimming: 5 bases; J trimming: 5 bases; junction bases outside the gene matches: 7. Germline V lookup: CDR1 SEHNR, CDR2 FQNEAQ (reference sequence). The CDR3 loop reads CASSPAGLGDTQYF. CDR3 nucleotides: TGTGCCAGCAGCCCAGCGGGGTTAGGAGATACGCAGTATTTT.

CDR3 sequence: CATSRAQVSGANVLTF. CDR3 bases: TGTGCCACCAGCAGAGCACAAGTCTCTGGGGCCAACGTCCTGACTTTC. The J gene is TRBJ2-6, the V gene TRBV15, with D uncertain. Germline loops: CDR1 LNHNV, CDR2 YYDKDF (reference sequence). Trimming cost V 1 base and J 0 bases, with 7 bases left between them. CDR3 length: 16 amino acids. The variable domain in full, completed from reference TRBV15 and TRBJ2-6, reads DAMVIQNPRYQVTQFGKPVTLSCSQTLNHNVMYWYQQKSSQAPKLLFHYYDKDFNNEADTPDNFQSRRPNTSFCFLDIRSPGLGDTAMYLCATSRAQVSGANVLTFGAGSRLTVL.

This clone was seen just once. CDR3 DNA sequence: TGTGCCAGCAGTCCGGGACTAGCGGGGGGGCGGGTGCGTAGAGATACGCAGTATTTT. It specifies CASSPGLAGGRVRRDTQYF. The genes are TRBV27 and TRBJ2-3; 16 bases line up with TRBD2. This CDR3 is 19 amino acids long. Germline loops: CDR1 MNHEY, CDR2 SMNVEV (reference sequence). V shed 5 bases, J shed 5 bases, and the junction held 13 bases outside the gene matches.

The V and J genes are TRBV6-5 and TRBJ2-7, with D perhaps TRBD1 (6 bases). The ends were cut back, 0 bases at V and 1 base at J, with 13 bases in the middle. The CDR3 totals 16 residues. CDR1 and CDR2 (germline): MNHEY, SVGAGI. The CDR3 nucleotides read TGTGCCAGCAGTTACTCGCCAACAGGGTCGTCCTACGAGCAGTACTTC. Translating gives CASSYSPTGSSYEQYF.

V and J are TRBV6-5 and TRBJ2-2; the D gene is possibly TRBD2 (6 bases). Germline V gene sequence: CDR1 MNHEY, CDR2 SVGAGI. This CDR3 is 16 amino acids long. V lost 2 bases and J 7 bases, leaving 17 bases between the germline ends. The CDR3 DNA follows: TGTGCCAGCAGTTACGCGGGGATGGGGATACACGGGGAGCTGTTTTTT. It specifies CASSYAGMGIHGELFF.